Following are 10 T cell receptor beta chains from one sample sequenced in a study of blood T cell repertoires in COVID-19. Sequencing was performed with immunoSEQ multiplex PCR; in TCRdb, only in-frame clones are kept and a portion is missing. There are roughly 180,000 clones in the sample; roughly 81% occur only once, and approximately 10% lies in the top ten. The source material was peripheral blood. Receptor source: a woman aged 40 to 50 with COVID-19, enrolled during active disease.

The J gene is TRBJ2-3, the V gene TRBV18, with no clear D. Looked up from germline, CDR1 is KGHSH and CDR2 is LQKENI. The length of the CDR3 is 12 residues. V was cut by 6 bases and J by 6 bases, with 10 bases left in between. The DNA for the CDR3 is TGTGCCAGCTCCCTAATGGAGGATACGCAGTATTTT. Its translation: CASSLMEDTQYF.

The CDR3 spells CSASRDRGFEKLFF. The CDR3 coding sequence is TGCAGTGCTAGTCGGGACAGGGGATTCGAAAAACTGTTTTTT. The chain combines TRBV20-1 with TRBJ1-4, with 10 bases lining up with TRBD1. Trimming removed 3 bases from V and 8 bases from J; junction bases left unmatched: 6. CDR3 length: 14 amino acids. Germline-derived CDR1 and CDR2 are DFQATT and SNEGSKA (reference sequence).

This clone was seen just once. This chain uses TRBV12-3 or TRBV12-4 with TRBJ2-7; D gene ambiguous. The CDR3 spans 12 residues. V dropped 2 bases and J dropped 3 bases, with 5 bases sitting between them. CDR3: CASSLFGYEQYF. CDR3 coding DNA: TGTGCCAGCAGTTTATTCGGCTACGAGCAGTACTTC.

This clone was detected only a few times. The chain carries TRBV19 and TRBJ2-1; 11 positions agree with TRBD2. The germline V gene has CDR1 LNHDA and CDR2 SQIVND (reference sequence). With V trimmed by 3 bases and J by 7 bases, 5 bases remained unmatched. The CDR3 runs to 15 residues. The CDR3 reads CASSISGRASNEQFF. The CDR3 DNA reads TGTGCCAGTAGTATTAGCGGGAGGGCCTCGAATGAGCAGTTCTTC.

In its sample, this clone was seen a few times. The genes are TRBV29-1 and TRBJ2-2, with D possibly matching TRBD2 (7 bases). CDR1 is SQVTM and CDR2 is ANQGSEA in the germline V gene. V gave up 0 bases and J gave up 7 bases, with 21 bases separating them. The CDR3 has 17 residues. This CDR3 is CSVEERQRDTRNGELFF. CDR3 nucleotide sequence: TGCAGCGTTGAAGAACGCCAGCGGGACACGAGGAACGGGGAGCTGTTTTTT.

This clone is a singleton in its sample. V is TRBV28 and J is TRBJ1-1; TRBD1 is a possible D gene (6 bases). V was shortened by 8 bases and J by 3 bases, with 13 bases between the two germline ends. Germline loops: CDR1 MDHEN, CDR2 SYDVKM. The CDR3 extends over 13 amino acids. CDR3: CASDGQLHTEAFF. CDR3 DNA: TGTGCCAGCGATGGACAGCTACACACTGAAGCTTTCTTT.

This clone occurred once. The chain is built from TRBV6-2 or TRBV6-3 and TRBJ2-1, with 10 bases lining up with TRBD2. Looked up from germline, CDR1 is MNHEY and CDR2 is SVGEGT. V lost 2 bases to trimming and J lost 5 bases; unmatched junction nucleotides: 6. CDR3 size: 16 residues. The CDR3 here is CASSYGLAGVDNEQFF. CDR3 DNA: TGTGCCAGCAGTTACGGGCTAGCGGGGGTTGACAATGAGCAGTTCTTC.

CDR3: CATPKSRDRNTGELFF. The CDR3 DNA follows: TGTGCCACCCCTAAAAGCCGGGACAGAAACACCGGGGAGCTGTTTTTT. The V gene is TRBV19, the J gene TRBJ2-2; TRBD1 matches at 7 bases. The CDR3 runs to 16 residues. V was clipped by 10 bases and J by 2 bases; unmatched bases: 13. CDR1 is LNHDA, CDR2 SQIVND, per germline (reference sequence).

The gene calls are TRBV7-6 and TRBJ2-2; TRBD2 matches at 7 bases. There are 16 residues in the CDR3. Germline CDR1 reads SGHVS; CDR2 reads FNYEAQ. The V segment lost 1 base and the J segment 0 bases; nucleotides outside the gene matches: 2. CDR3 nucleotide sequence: TGTGCCAGCAGCTTAGGACTAGCCGCGAACACCGGGGAGCTGTTTTTT. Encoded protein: CASSLGLAANTGELFF.

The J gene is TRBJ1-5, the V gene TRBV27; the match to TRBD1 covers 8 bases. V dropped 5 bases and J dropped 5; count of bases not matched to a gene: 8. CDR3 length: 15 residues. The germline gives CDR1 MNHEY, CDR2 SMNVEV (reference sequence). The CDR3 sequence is CASSPRQGFYQPQHF. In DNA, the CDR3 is TGTGCCAGCAGTCCTCGACAGGGGTTCTATCAGCCCCAGCATTTT.